This T cell receptor (delta chain) was captured by sequencing in a study of gamma-delta T cells after stem cell transplantation. Comments on this clone: A far larger clone is just one base off, so this is likely a read error.

This CDR3 is 18 amino acids long. In germline, CDR1 is GEAIGNYY, CDR2 EKD. TCRdb re-processed the RT-PCR reads using CATT. Among about 2,300 delta-chain clones listed, about 2.5% were seen once. The chain couples TRDV2 to TRDJ3, with a possible D match to TRDD2 (5 bases). The TCR comes from a human donor. It is not recorded whose cells these are; they may come from a transplant donor. What was sequenced was gamma-delta T cells. The CDR3 nucleotides are TGTGCCTGTGGCACCGCGTCTCCTAGCTCCTGGGACACCCGACAGATGTTTTTC. Translation gives CACGTASPSSWDTRQMFF.